This TCR beta chain was recovered during a study of long-term antiretroviral therapy in people with HIV. Points from the study as a whole: Clones that had undergone expansion before ART dominated the repertoire at all time points. No data were available on ART adherence, viral resistance or therapy changes.

Sequencing used immunoSEQ v3.0 at survey level. Only in-frame clones appear in the TCRdb table, and some are missing; sequencing was by immunoSEQ multiplex PCR. In the table there are around 24,000 clones, around 86% of which are singletons. Germline CDR1 and CDR2: SEHNR and FQNEAQ (reference sequence). V was trimmed by 5 bases and J by 2 bases, leaving 10 bases between them. The CDR3 is made up of 14 amino acids. Concerning this clone: The antigen remains undetermined.

The specimen was unsorted PBMCs, collected 0.4 years after starting antiretroviral therapy. The sequence derives from a man in his fifties with HIV. V usage is TRBV7-9 and J usage is TRBJ1-5, with D possibly being TRBD1 (6 bases). CDR3 region: CASSLQGGNQPQHF. In DNA form, the CDR3 reads TGTGCCAGCAGCCTACAGGGAGGCAATCAGCCCCAGCATTTT. The entire variable domain, with the rest obtained from reference TRBV7-9 and TRBJ1-5, is as follows: DTGVSQNPRHKITKRGQNVTFRCDPISEHNRLYWYRQTLGQGPEFLTYFQNEAQLEKSRLLSDRFSAERPKGSFSTLEIQRTEQGDSAMYLCASSLQGGNQPQHFGDGTRLSIL.